Below are 13 T cell receptor beta chains sequenced from a single sample in a study of PD-1 blockade in mismatch repair-deficient tumors. Measured with immunoSEQ multiplex PCR; TCRdb has only the in-frame clones, and not every one. The table includes 13,000 to 15,000 clones, 65% to 90% detected once. This specimen was PBMCs, taken approximately 14 weeks after starting pembrolizumab. The origin of the receptors is an adult with mismatch repair-deficient cancer.

The V and J genes are TRBV28 and TRBJ1-3, with 10 nucleotides matching TRBD1. V was clipped by 6 bases and J by 4 bases; unmatched bases: 9. This CDR3 is built from 16 residues. The germline CDR1 and CDR2 sequences are MDHEN and SYDVKM. Here the CDR3 reads CASRLPGQGIGNTIYF. The CDR3, as DNA: TGTGCCAGCAGACTTCCGGGACAGGGGATAGGAAACACCATATATTTT.

V usage is TRBV29-1 and J usage is TRBJ1-2; 10 positions agree with TRBD1. V lost 6 bases, J lost 5 bases, and 3 bases stayed unmatched. CDR3 length equals 12 residues. Germline loops: CDR1 SQVTM, CDR2 ANQGSEA. This CDR3 is CSVSDRGYGYTF. DNA of the CDR3: TGCAGCGTCTCGGACAGGGGGTATGGCTACACCTTC.

V and J are TRBV5-4 and TRBJ2-5; 8 nucleotides line up with TRBD2. Germline V lookup: CDR1 SGHNT, CDR2 YYREEE (reference sequence). The CDR3 consists of 14 residues. Unmatched junction bases numbered 3, after V lost 3 bases and J lost 2 bases. The CDR3 DNA sequence: TGTGCCAGCAGCTCAGCGGGAGTACAAGAGACCCAGTACTTC. This encodes CASSSAGVQETQYF.

V usage is TRBV6-5 and J usage is TRBJ2-3; maybe TRBD2 (5 bases). V lost 2 bases, J lost 3 bases, and 15 bases lay in between. Germline V lookup: CDR1 MNHEY, CDR2 SVGAGI. The CDR3 consists of 16 residues. In DNA, the CDR3 is TGTGCCAGCAGTTACAGCGGCTATGGGTTGACAGATACGCAGTATTTT. Its translation: CASSYSGYGLTDTQYF.

The chain couples TRBV2 to TRBJ1-1, with D uncertain. Trimming cost V 3 bases and J 1 base, with 6 bases left between them. CDR1 SNHLY and CDR2 FYNNEI come from the germline V gene. This CDR3 is 13 amino acids long. The chain's CDR3 is CASSDDTNTEAFF. CDR3 coding DNA: TGTGCCAGCAGTGACGACACGAACACTGAAGCTTTCTTT.

The CDR3 nucleotides are TGTGCCAGCAGTTCGTCCGGGACAGGGGGCTACGAGCAGTACTTC. This codes for CASSSSGTGGYEQYF. The rearrangement links TRBV28 to TRBJ2-7, with TRBD1 matching 11 bases. Trimming removed 4 bases from V and 3 bases from J; junction bases left unmatched: 5. Germline values: CDR1 MDHEN, CDR2 SYDVKM. The CDR3 runs to 15 residues.

V usage is TRBV11-2 and J usage is TRBJ1-4, with D perhaps TRBD1 (5 bases). Per germline, CDR1 SGHAT and CDR2 FQNNGV. The germline V and J ends were trimmed by 1 base and 6 bases, with 12 bases remaining between them. CDR3 length: 15 amino acids. CDR3: CASSLGDRSHEKLFF. CDR3 bases: TGTGCCAGCAGCTTAGGAGACAGATCCCATGAAAAACTGTTTTTT.

This clone occurred a few times. The genes are TRBV7-2 and TRBJ1-2, with D maybe TRBD1 (5 bases). V shed 2 bases and J shed 8 bases, with 9 bases lying between them. Germline values: CDR1 SGHTA, CDR2 FQGNSA. The CDR3 runs 12 residues. DNA for the CDR3: TGTGCCAGCAGCTTAATGGGGGGAGGCTACACCTTC. As protein: CASSLMGGGYTF.

The CDR3 region is CASSLEAGGAEKLFF. DNA for the CDR3: TGCGCCAGCAGCTTGGAGGCAGGGGGTGCAGAAAAACTGTTTTTT. The chain recombines TRBV5-1 with TRBJ1-4; 7 nucleotides match TRBD1. The CDR3 is made up of 15 amino acids. CDR1 is SGHRS, CDR2 YFSETQ, per germline. With V trimmed by 0 bases and J by 8 bases, 7 bases remained unmatched.

The chain carries TRBV2 and TRBJ1-2; perhaps TRBD1 as D (5 bases). V was pared by 1 base and J by 5 bases, with 14 bases between. This CDR3 has 15 amino acids. In germline, CDR1 is SNHLY, CDR2 FYNNEI. CDR3 region: CASSEVQGRIYGYTF. As DNA, the CDR3 is TGTGCCAGCAGTGAAGTTCAGGGTCGGATTTATGGCTACACCTTC. The full variable domain, completed using reference TRBV2 and TRBJ1-2, is EPEVTQTPSHQVTQMGQEVILRCVPISNHLYFYWYRQILGQKVEFLVSFYNNEISEKSEIFDDQFSVERPDGSNFTLKIRSTKLEDSAMYFCASSEVQGRIYGYTFGSGTRLTVV.

This chain joins TRBV9 and TRBJ2-7, with 12 bases that match TRBD2. The V gene's germline CDR1 is SGDLS and CDR2 YYNGEE. The V gene end was trimmed by 4 bases and the J gene end by 7 bases; junction bases not matched to a gene: 6. The length of the CDR3 is 14 residues. As DNA, the CDR3 is TGTGCCAGCAGCCGACTAGCGGGAGTAGGGGAGCAGTACTTC. It yields the protein CASSRLAGVGEQYF.

The chain is built from TRBV30 and TRBJ1-1; D is perhaps TRBD1 (5 bases). V lost 3 bases and J 4 bases, leaving 27 bases between the germline ends. CDR1 GTSNPN and CDR2 SVGIG come from the germline V gene (reference sequence). This CDR3 contains 18 residues. The DNA of the CDR3 is TGTGCCTGGAGGAATGGATACGTCCTCGCCGGGGGGAGCACTGAAGCTTTCTTT. Its protein product is CAWRNGYVLAGGSTEAFF.

V gene TRBV7-3 combines with J gene TRBJ2-1, with TRBD1 identical over 9 bases. This CDR3 contains 16 residues. The V and J ends lost 5 bases and 7 bases, in that order; junction bases with no gene match: 12. The germline V gene encodes CDR1 SGHTA and CDR2 FQGTGA. CDR3 sequence: CASSRYPDRGRNEQFF. The CDR3, as DNA: TGTGCCAGCAGCCGTTACCCCGACAGGGGGAGGAATGAGCAGTTCTTC.